This T cell receptor (delta chain) emerged from a study of gamma-delta T cells after stem cell transplantation. This CDR3 is built from 15 residues. Germline-derived CDR1 and CDR2 are GEAIGNYY and EKD. In the case of this clone: Germline is not matched at one junction end, which may reflect a read error.

TCRdb re-identified clones in the RT-PCR reads via CATT. The data hold a few thousand delta-chain clones, with 1.2% observed a single time. Sequenced: gamma-delta T cells. The origin of this receptor is a human donor. It is not recorded whose cells these are; they may come from a transplant donor. The rearrangement joins TRDV2 to TRDJ1; 12 positions agree with TRDD3. For the CDR3, the DNA is TGTGCCTGTGACGGCTTACTGGGGGATACCGCTAAACTCATCTTT. It translates to CACDGLLGDTAKLIF.